The source of this T cell receptor (beta chain) is a study of blood T cells in healthy people across ages. The germline V gene encodes CDR1 SGHTA and CDR2 FQGNSA. The CDR3 length is 14 residues. Deletions cut 5 bases from V and 0 bases from J, with 8 bases between. Sample-barcoded 5' priming and a J-beta primer mix drove a second PCR of roughly 7 to 11 cycles. TCRdb ran MiXCR on the 5' RACE reads and lists one entry per CDR3 protein. The table shows 650,000 to 800,000 distinct CDR3 sequences, with roughly 44% occurring only once. Sequencing was done on a sample of blood. This sequence joins TRBV7-2 and TRBJ2-4; D is unresolved. This receptor was taken from a man aged 55 to 70 in good health. The DNA for the CDR3 is TGTGCCAGCAGCGCCGACCTAGCCAAAAACATTCAGTACTTC. Translated: CASSADLAKNIQYF.